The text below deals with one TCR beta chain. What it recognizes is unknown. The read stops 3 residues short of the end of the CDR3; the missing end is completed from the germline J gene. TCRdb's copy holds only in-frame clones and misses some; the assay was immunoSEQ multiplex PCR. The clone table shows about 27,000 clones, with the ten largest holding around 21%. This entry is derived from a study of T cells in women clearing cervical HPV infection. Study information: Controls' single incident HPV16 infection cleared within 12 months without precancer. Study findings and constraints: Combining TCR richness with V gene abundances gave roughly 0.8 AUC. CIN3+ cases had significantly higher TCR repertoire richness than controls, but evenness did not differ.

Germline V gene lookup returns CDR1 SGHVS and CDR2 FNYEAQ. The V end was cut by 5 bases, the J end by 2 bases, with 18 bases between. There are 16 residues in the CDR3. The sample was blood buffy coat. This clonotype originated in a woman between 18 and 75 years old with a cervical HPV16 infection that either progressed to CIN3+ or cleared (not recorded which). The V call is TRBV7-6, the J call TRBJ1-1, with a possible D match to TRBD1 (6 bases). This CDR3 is CASSPDSSSSNTEAFF. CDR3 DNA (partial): TGTGCCAGCAGCCCGGACAGCTCCAGTTCCAACACTGAA.